This record looks at one T cell receptor (beta chain) sequence and its context. Antigen unknown. The CDR3 is made up of 16 amino acids. Germline V gives CDR1 SGDLS, CDR2 YYNGEE. Trimming removed 3 bases at V and 1 base at J, with 11 bases between. These data are taken from a study of cytomegalovirus exposure and HLA in healthy donors. Background on the study: Most genotyped donors, around 86% of 300 to 400, had Caucasian-associated genetic ancestry.

13 Jbeta primers and 60 Vbeta primers were used for the PCR. Repertoires were generated with immunoSEQ multiplex PCR, while TCRdb's copy carries only in-frame clones and drops some. The sample has under 200,000 clones; 70% to 90% are singletons. Study conclusions and caveats: Listed as cytomegalovirus-associated were around 160 TCR beta chains.

The sequence derives from a woman between 18 and 29 years old in good health and CMV-seropositive. The sequenced material came from PBMCs. The V call is TRBV9, the J call TRBJ1-6, with unresolved D. The DNA of the CDR3 is TGTGCCAGCAGCGCCCCCCGAGGATCCTATAATTCACCCCTCCACTTT. Translated, it gives CASSAPRGSYNSPLHF.